This entry lists 13 T cell receptor beta chains sequenced from one sample in a study of blood T cell repertoires in COVID-19. The assay was immunoSEQ multiplex PCR, and TCRdb's table has in-frame clones only and misses some. The sample has 35,000 to 40,000 clones; about 82% are singletons. Sequencing was performed on peripheral blood. All receptors derive from a man in his fifties or sixties with active COVID-19.

The gene calls are TRBV4-2 and TRBJ1-4; no clear D gene. V was trimmed by 0 bases and J by 8 bases, leaving 19 bases between them. Germline loops: CDR1 LGHNA, CDR2 YNFKEQ. The CDR3 runs to 17 residues. As DNA, the CDR3 is TGTGCCAGCAGCCAAGATCCGAACAGTTCATCCAGGGAAAAACTGTTTTTT. It specifies CASSQDPNSSSREKLFF.

This chain links TRBV2 with TRBJ1-2; D not resolved. In germline, CDR1 is SNHLY, CDR2 FYNNEI. The germline V and J ends were trimmed by 4 bases and 8 bases, with 11 bases remaining between them. The CDR3 runs to 12 residues. The CDR3 bases are TGTGCCAGCAGTGCCCCGGAGGGAGGCTACACCTTC. Translating gives CASSAPEGGYTF.

The rearrangement uses TRBV7-9 and TRBJ2-5; no reliable D call. CDR3 length equals 14 residues. Germline V gene sequence: CDR1 SEHNR, CDR2 FQNEAQ (reference sequence). V was clipped by 1 base and J by 2 bases, with 8 bases between them. The CDR3 bases are TGTGCCAGCAGCTTAGAGGCAGGACAAGAGACCCAGTACTTC. Protein sequence: CASSLEAGQETQYF.

This chain links TRBV5-5 with TRBJ2-2; weak D call: TRBD2 (5 bases). The CDR3 covers 14 residues. Germline V lookup: CDR1 SGHKS, CDR2 YYEKEE (reference sequence). Trimming left V 0 bases short and J 5 bases short, with 8 bases between. CDR3 DNA: TGTGCCAGCAGCTTGGTGGGCGGGACCGGGGAGCTGTTTTTT. Translating gives CASSLVGGTGELFF.

The J gene is TRBJ2-7, the V gene TRBV12-3 or TRBV12-4, with TRBD1 as a possible D gene (5 bases). The CDR3 contains 13 residues. V lost 0 bases and J lost 6, with 9 bases in between. The CDR3 sequence is CASSLAGAAEQYF. The CDR3 coding sequence is TGTGCCAGCAGTTTAGCAGGGGCAGCCGAGCAGTACTTC.

This chain uses TRBV7-2 with TRBJ1-1, with a weak D call TRBD1 (5 bases). Trimming took off 3 bases at V and 4 bases at J, with 12 bases between the two ends. CDR1 is SGHTA and CDR2 is FQGNSA in the germline V gene. The CDR3 is made up of 14 amino acids. Here the CDR3 reads CASSFKGGGTEAFF. The CDR3 coding sequence is TGTGCCAGCAGCTTCAAGGGCGGGGGCACTGAAGCTTTCTTT.

This clone has a handful of counts. The sample carries other DNA sequences with the same CDR3. The gene calls are TRBV9 and TRBJ1-3, with D possibly TRBD1 on 6 matching bases. Between the trimmed V and J ends, which lost 2 bases and 1 base, there was a span of 7 bases. CDR3 length: 14 amino acids. CDR1 is SGDLS, CDR2 YYNGEE, per germline. CDR3 nucleotides: TGTGCCAGCAGCGTCCAGGGGTCTGGAAACACCATATATTTT. Residues: CASSVQGSGNTIYF.

The chain recombines TRBV2 with TRBJ2-2; 7 bases are shared with TRBD1. The CDR3 extends over 13 amino acids. The V and J ends lost 4 bases and 5 bases, in that order; junction bases with no gene match: 1. CDR1 and CDR2 (germline): SNHLY, FYNNEI. DNA of the CDR3: TGTGCCAGCAGTGGACAGGGAACCGGGGAGCTGTTTTTT. Protein product: CASSGQGTGELFF.

This clone has only one observation. This rearrangement joins TRBV6-1 to TRBJ1-2; a possible D gene is TRBD1 (5 bases). The CDR3 is made up of 14 amino acids. V lost 2 bases and J 5 bases, leaving 12 bases between the germline ends. Germline CDR1 MNHNS, CDR2 SASEGT. The CDR3 loop reads CASSERGGGYGYTF. The CDR3, as DNA: TGTGCCAGCAGTGAACGAGGCGGGGGATATGGCTACACCTTC.

Here the CDR3 reads CASRVSGELFF. CDR3 bases: TGTGCCTCCAGGGTGTCCGGGGAGCTGTTTTTT. The V call is TRBV28, the J call TRBJ2-2; tentative D call: TRBD1 (5 bases). The CDR3 totals 11 residues. V was trimmed by 11 bases and J by 6 bases, leaving 10 bases between them. The V gene's germline CDR1 is MDHEN and CDR2 SYDVKM.

The V call is TRBV27, the J call TRBJ2-7; 12 bases match TRBD2. J lost 2 bases, V lost 4 bases, and 6 bases had no gene match. CDR3 length equals 16 residues. Per germline, CDR1 MNHEY and CDR2 SMNVEV (reference sequence). The CDR3: CASSSLASGGAYEQYF. CDR3 sequence (DNA): TGTGCCAGCAGTTCCCTAGCTAGCGGGGGGGCCTACGAGCAGTACTTC.

The chain employs TRBV24-1 and TRBJ2-1; no firm D call. Germline V gene sequence: CDR1 KGHDR, CDR2 SFDVKD. The CDR3 is 14 amino acids. Trimming stripped 7 bases from V and 3 bases from J, with 12 bases between. The CDR3 protein is CATSPSTFYNEQFF. The CDR3 region has the DNA TGTGCCACCAGCCCGAGTACCTTCTACAATGAGCAGTTCTTC.

The rearrangement joins TRBV15 to TRBJ1-5; tentative D call: TRBD1 (5 bases). This CDR3 is built from 16 residues. The V end was cut by 0 bases, the J end by 4 bases, with 13 bases between. Germline V gene data show CDR1 as LNHNV and CDR2 as YYDKDF (reference sequence). The CDR3 loop is CATSREGGRNNQPQHF. The CDR3 nucleotides are TGTGCCACCAGCAGAGAGGGGGGACGGAATAATCAGCCCCAGCATTTT.